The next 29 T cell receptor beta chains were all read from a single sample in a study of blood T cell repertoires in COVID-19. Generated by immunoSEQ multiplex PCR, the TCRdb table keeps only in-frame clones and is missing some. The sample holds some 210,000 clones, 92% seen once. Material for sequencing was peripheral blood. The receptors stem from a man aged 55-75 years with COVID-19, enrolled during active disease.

CDR3 in amino acids: CASSQLSLGGEQYF. In DNA, the CDR3 is TGCGCCAGCAGCCAACTTTCATTGGGGGGTGAGCAGTACTTC. This chain uses TRBV4-3 with TRBJ2-7, with a tentative D call TRBD2 (6 bases). Germline CDR1 reads LGHNA; CDR2 reads YSLEER. The CDR3 totals 14 residues. Trimming took off 2 bases at V and 7 bases at J, with 15 bases between the two ends.

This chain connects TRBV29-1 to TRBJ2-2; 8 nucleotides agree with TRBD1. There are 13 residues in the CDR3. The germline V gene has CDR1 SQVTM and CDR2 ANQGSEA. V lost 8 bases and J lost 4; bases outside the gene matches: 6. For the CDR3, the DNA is TGCAGCACCCGGACAGGGCCCACCGGGGAGCTGTTTTTT. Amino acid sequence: CSTRTGPTGELFF.

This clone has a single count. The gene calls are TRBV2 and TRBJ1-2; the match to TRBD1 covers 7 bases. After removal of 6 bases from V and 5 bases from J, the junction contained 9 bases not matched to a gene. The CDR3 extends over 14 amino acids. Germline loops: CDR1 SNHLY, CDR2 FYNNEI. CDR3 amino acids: CASRGYRGEYGYTF. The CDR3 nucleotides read TGTGCCAGCAGGGGATACAGGGGCGAATATGGCTACACCTTC.

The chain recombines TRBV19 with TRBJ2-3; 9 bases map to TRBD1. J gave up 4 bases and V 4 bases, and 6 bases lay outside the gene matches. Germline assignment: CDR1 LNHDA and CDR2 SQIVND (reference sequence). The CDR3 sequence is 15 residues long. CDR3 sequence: CASSTTGGGADTQYF. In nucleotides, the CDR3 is TGTGCCAGTAGTACGACAGGGGGTGGCGCAGATACGCAGTATTTT.

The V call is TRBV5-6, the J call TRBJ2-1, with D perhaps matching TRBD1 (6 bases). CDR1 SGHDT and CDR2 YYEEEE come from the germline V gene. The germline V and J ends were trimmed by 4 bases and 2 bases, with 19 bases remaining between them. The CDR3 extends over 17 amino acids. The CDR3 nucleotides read TGTGCCAGCAGCCTTTATCAAACAGGGTCAACCTACAATGAGCAGTTCTTC. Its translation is CASSLYQTGSTYNEQFF.

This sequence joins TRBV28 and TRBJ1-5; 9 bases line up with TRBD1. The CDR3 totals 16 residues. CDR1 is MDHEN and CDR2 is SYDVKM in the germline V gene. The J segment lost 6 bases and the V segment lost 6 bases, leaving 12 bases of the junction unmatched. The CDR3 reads CASREGLQGAAQPQHF. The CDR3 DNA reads TGTGCCAGCAGGGAGGGATTACAGGGGGCGGCTCAGCCCCAGCATTTT.

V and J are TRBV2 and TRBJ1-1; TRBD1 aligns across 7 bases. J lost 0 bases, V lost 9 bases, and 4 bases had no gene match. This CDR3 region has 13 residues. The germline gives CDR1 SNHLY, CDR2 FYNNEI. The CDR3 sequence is CASTGQMNTEAFF. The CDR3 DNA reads TGTGCCAGTACGGGACAGATGAACACTGAAGCTTTCTTT.

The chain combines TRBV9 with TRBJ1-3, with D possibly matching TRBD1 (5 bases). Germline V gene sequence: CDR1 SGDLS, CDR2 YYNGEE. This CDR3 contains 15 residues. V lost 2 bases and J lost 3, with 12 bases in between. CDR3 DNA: TGTGCCAGCAGCGTGCAGGGCCTTGGTGGAAACACCATATATTTT. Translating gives CASSVQGLGGNTIYF.

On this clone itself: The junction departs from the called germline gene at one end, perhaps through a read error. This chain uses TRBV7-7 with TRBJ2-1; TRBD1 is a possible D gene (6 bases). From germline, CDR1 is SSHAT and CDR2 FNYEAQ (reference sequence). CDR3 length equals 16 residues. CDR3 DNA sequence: TGTGCTAGCAGCCCACAGCCCAGGGGACGGATAAATGAGCAGTTCTTC. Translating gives CASSPQPRGRINEQFF. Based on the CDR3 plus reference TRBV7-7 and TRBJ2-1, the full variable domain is GAGVSQSPRYKVTKRGQDVTLRCDPISSHATLYWYQQALGQGPEFLTYFNYEAQPDKSGLPSDRFSAERPEGSISTLTIQRTEQRDSAMYRCASSPQPRGRINEQFFGPGTRLTVL.

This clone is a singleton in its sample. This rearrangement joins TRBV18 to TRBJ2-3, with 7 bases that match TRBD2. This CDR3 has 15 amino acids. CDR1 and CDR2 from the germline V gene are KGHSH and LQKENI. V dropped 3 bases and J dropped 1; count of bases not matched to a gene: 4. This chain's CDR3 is CASSPGGRGTDTQYF. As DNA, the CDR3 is TGTGCCAGCTCACCGGGCGGGAGAGGCACAGATACGCAGTATTTT. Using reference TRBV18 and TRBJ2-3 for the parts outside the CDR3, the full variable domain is NAGVMQNPRHLVRRRGQEARLRCSPMKGHSHVYWYRQLPEEGLKFMVYLQKENIIDESGMPKERFSAEFPKEGPSILRIQQVVRGDSAAYFCASSPGGRGTDTQYFGPGTRLTVL.

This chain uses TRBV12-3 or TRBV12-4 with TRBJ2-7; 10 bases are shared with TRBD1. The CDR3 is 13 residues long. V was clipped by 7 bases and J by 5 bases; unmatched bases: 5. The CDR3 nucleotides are TGTGCCAGCAAAAAGGACAGGGGGAACGAGCAGTACTTC. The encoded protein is CASKKDRGNEQYF.

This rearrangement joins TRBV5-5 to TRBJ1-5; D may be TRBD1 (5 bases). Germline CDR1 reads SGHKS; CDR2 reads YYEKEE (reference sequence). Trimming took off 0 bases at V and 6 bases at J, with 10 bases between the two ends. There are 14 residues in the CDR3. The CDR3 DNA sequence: TGTGCCAGCAGCTTGGCAGGGTACGGTCAGCCCCAGCATTTT. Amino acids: CASSLAGYGQPQHF. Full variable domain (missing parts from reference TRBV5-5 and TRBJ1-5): DAGVTQSPTHLIKTRGQQVTLRCSPISGHKSVSWYQQVLGQGPQFIFQYYEKEERGRGNFPDRFSARQFPNYSSELNVNALLLGDSALYLCASSLAGYGQPQHFGDGTRLSIL.

CDR3 sequence: CASSYGHPSNYGYTF. The CDR3 bases are TGTGCCAGCAGTTACGGACACCCTAGTAACTATGGCTACACCTTC. The V call is TRBV6-5, the J call TRBJ1-2; possibly TRBD1 for D (5 bases). The CDR3 totals 15 residues. V gave up 2 bases and J gave up 1 base, with 11 bases separating them. Germline assignment: CDR1 MNHEY and CDR2 SVGAGI.

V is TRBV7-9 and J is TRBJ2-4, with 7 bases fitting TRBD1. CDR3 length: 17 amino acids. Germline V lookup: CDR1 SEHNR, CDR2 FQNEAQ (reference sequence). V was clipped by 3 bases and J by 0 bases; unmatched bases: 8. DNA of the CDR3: TGTGCCAGCAGCTTGATGACAGGGTCCCCAGCCAAAAACATTCAGTACTTC. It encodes CASSLMTGSPAKNIQYF.

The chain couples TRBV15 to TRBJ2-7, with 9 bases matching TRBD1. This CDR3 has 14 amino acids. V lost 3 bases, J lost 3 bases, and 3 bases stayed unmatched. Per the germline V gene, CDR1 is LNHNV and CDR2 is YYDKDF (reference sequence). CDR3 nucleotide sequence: TGTGCCACCAGCAGTCCGGGACAGGGCTACGAGCAGTACTTC. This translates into CATSSPGQGYEQYF.

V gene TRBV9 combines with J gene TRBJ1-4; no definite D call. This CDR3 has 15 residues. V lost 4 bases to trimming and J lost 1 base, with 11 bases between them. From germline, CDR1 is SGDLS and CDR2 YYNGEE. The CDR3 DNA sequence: TGTGCCAGCAGCCCATTCTCCGGAACTAATGAAAAACTGTTTTTT. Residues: CASSPFSGTNEKLFF.

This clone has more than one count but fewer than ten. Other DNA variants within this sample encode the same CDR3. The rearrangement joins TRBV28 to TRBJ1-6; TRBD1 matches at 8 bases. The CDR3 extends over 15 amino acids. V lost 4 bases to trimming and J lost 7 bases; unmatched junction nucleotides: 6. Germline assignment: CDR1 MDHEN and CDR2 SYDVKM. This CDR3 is CASSSGQGNNSPLHF. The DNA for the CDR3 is TGTGCCAGCAGTTCCGGACAGGGTAACAATTCACCCCTCCACTTT.

CDR3 residues: CASSLIKQRAFF. In nucleotides, the CDR3 is TGTGCCAGCAGTTTAATCAAGCAGAGGGCTTTCTTT. J is TRBJ1-1 and V is TRBV12-3 or TRBV12-4; D ambiguous. Trimming took off 2 bases at V and 11 bases at J, with 12 bases between the two ends. There are 12 residues in the CDR3.

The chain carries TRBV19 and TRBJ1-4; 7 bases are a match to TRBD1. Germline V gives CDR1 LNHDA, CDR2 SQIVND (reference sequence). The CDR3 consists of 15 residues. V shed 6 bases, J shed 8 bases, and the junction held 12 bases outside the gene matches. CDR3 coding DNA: TGTGCCAGTAGCAAACATACAGGGGTGAACGAAAAACTGTTTTTT. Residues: CASSKHTGVNEKLFF. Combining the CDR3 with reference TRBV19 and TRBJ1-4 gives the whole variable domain DGGITQSPKYLFRKEGQNVTLSCEQNLNHDAMYWYRQDPGQGLRLIYYSQIVNDFQKGDIAEGYSVSREKKESFPLTVTSAQKNPTAFYLCASSKHTGVNEKLFFGSGTQLSVL.

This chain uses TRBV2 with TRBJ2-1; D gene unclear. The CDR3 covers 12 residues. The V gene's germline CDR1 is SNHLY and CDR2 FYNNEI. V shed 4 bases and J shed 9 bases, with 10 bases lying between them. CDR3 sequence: CASSGLSSEQFF. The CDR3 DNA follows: TGTGCCAGCAGTGGGCTTAGCAGTGAGCAGTTCTTC.

DNA of the CDR3: TGTGCCAGCTCCTATCCTGCCAAAAACATTCAGTACTTC. Encoded protein: CASSYPAKNIQYF. This rearrangement joins TRBV12-3 or TRBV12-4 to TRBJ2-4; D uncertain. The CDR3 loop spans 13 amino acids. V dropped 8 bases and J dropped 1 base, with 9 bases sitting between them.

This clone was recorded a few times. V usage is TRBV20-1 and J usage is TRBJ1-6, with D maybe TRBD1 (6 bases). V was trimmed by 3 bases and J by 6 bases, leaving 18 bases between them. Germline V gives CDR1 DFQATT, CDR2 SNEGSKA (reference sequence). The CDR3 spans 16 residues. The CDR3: CSASSQGGTINSPLHF. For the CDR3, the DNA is TGCAGTGCTAGTTCACAGGGAGGGACGATTAATTCACCCCTCCACTTT.

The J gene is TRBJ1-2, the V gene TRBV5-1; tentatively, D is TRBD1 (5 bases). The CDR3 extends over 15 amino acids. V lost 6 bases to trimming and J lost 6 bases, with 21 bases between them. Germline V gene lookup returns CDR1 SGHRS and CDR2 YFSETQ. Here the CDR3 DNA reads TGCGCCAGCACCTCAGGGTTCGGGGGGAAGGATGGCTACACCTTC. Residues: CASTSGFGGKDGYTF.

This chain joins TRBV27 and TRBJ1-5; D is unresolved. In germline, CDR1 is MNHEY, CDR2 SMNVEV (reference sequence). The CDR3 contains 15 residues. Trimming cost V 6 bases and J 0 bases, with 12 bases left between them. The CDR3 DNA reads TGTGCCAGCAGGAGGGAGGGATATAGCAATCAGCCCCAGCATTTT. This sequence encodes CASRREGYSNQPQHF.

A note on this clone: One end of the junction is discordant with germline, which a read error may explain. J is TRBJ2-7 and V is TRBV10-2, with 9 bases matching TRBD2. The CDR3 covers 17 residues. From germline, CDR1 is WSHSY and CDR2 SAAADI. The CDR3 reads CASSESRASGASYEQYF. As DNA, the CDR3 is TGCGCCAGCAGCGAGTCGCGGGCTAGCGGGGCGTCCTACGAGCAGTACTTC.

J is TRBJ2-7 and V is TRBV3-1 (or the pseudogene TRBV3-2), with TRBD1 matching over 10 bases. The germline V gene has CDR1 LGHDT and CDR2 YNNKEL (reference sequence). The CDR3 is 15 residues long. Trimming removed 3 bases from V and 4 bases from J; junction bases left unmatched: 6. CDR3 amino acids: CASSQVPGQGYEQYF. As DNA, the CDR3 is TGTGCCAGCAGCCAGGTACCGGGACAGGGGTACGAGCAGTACTTC.

The CDR3 loop is CASNTGGKADGYTF. The CDR3, as DNA: TGTGCCAGCAACACAGGGGGTAAGGCGGATGGCTACACCTTC. This chain links TRBV28 with TRBJ1-2, with 8 bases lining up with TRBD1. The V segment lost 7 bases and the J segment 6 bases; nucleotides outside the gene matches: 10. The CDR3 runs to 14 residues. Germline CDR1 is MDHEN and CDR2 is SYDVKM.

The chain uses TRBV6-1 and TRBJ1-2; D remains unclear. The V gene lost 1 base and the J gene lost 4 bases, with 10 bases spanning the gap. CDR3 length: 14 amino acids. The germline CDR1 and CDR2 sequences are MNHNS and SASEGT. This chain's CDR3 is CASSEGGLIYGYTF. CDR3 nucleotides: TGTGCCAGCAGTGAAGGCGGACTGATCTATGGCTACACCTTC.

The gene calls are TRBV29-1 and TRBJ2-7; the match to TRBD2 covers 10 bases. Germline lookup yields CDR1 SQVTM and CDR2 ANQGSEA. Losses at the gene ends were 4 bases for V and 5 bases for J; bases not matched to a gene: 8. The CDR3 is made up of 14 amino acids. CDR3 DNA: TGCAGCGTTGGTATACCAGCGGGAGGGCACGAGCAGTACTTC. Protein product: CSVGIPAGGHEQYF.